The rows below give T cell receptor beta chains drawn from one sample of a study of blood T cell repertoires in COVID-19. Profiling relied on immunoSEQ multiplex PCR, and the TCRdb table lists in-frame clones only, not all of them. The profile shows about 210,000 clones, around four fifths of them singletons. Sequences were obtained from PBMCs or T cells enriched from blood (not recorded which). The receptors come from a man in his forties who had recovered from COVID-19. Each CDR3 is given with its conserved first and last residue. D genes are given only for firm matches. Clone sizes are given selectively: once, few, many, or a class where the clone is expanded.

CAWSGGGYEQYF,TGTGCCTGGAGTGGGGGGGGTTACGAGCAGTACTTC,TRBJ2-7,TRBV30,TRBD2,12,-
CASSFTRAKNIQYF,TGTGCCAGCAGCTTTACCCGGGCCAAAAACATTCAGTACTTC,TRBJ2-4,TRBV7-2,-,14,-
CASSHGQGYNEQFF,TGTGCCAGCAGCCACGGACAGGGCTACAATGAGCAGTTCTTC,TRBJ2-1,TRBV14,TRBD1,14,-
CASSTPGKSNQPQHF,TGTGCCAGTAGTACCCCAGGGAAGAGCAATCAGCCCCAGCATTTT,TRBJ1-5,TRBV19,-,15,few
CSVYGERGEAFF,TGCAGCGTTTACGGGGAGCGAGGTGAAGCTTTCTTT,TRBJ1-1,TRBV29-1,-,12,-
CASSLGVIGLTDTQYF,TGTGCCAGCAGCTTAGGTGTGATCGGTCTAACAGATACGCAGTATTTT,TRBJ2-3,TRBV7-6,-,16,few
CASSTVTGTGTYEQYF,TGCGCCAGCAGTACCGTTACCGGGACTGGAACCTACGAGCAGTACTTC,TRBJ2-7,TRBV10-1,-,16,-
CASSERSWPQHF,TGTGCCAGCAGTGAACGGTCCTGGCCCCAGCATTTT,TRBJ1-5,TRBV2,-,12,-
CASSIGQHYGYTF,TGTGCCAGCAGCATTGGACAGCACTATGGCTACACCTTC,TRBJ1-2,TRBV7-9,-,13,-
CASSNRLAGGREYF,TGTGCCAGCAGCAATCGGCTAGCGGGAGGGCGGGAGTACTTC,TRBJ2-7,TRBV13,TRBD2,14,-
CASSFAGANVLTF,TGTGCCAGCAGCTTCGCTGGGGCCAACGTCCTGACTTTC,TRBJ2-6,TRBV9,-,13,-
CASSLQGYTEAFF,TGTGCCAGCAGCTTACAGGGATACACTGAAGCTTTCTTT,TRBJ1-1,TRBV7-9,-,13,-
CASTLGRAGETGELFF,TGCGCCAGCACCCTGGGGCGAGCGGGAGAGACCGGGGAGCTGTTTTTT,TRBJ2-2,TRBV5-1,TRBD2,16,-
CASSYRTGGGTEAFF,TGTGCCAGCAGTTACCGGACAGGGGGTGGCACTGAAGCTTTCTTT,TRBJ1-1,TRBV6-5,TRBD1,15,-
CAISESRGNTGELFF,TGTGCCATCAGTGAGTCTAGAGGGAACACCGGGGAGCTGTTTTTT,TRBJ2-2,TRBV10-3,-,15,-
CASSEAAGGQPQHF,TGTGCCAGCAGTGAAGCGGCAGGGGGTCAGCCCCAGCATTTT,TRBJ1-5,TRBV6-1,TRBD1,14,few
CASSLEGRGSYEQYF,TGTGCCAGCAGCTTAGAGGGGCGGGGCTCCTACGAGCAGTACTTC,TRBJ2-7,TRBV7-9,-,15,few
CASGLVTGAGNTIYF,TGTGCTAGTGGTTTGGTAACCGGGGCTGGAAACACCATATATTTT,TRBJ1-3,TRBV12-5,-,15,-
CATSRDKRGLTDTQYF,TGTGCCACCAGCAGAGATAAGAGGGGGCTCACAGATACGCAGTATTTT,TRBJ2-3,TRBV15,TRBD1,16,-
CASSPISISYGYTF,TGTGCCAGCTCACCAATCAGTATTTCCTATGGCTACACCTTC,TRBJ1-2,TRBV18,-,14,-
CASDIRNTDTQYF,TGTGCCAGCGACATTCGAAACACAGATACGCAGTATTTT,TRBJ2-3,TRBV2,-,13,few
CASSLEAGSYNEQFF,TGTGCCAGCAGCCTGGAAGCGGGTAGCTACAATGAGCAGTTCTTC,TRBJ2-1,TRBV6-4,-,15,-
CASSPSGAVDQPQHF,TGCGCCAGCAGCCCTTCAGGGGCAGTGGATCAGCCCCAGCATTTT,TRBJ1-5,TRBV5-1,-,15,few
CASSSPHDLGTEAFF,TGCGCCAGCAGCTCCCCACACGACCTAGGCACTGAAGCTTTCTTT,TRBJ1-1,TRBV5-1,-,15,-
CASSLYRQETQYF,TGTGCCAGCAGTTTATACAGGCAAGAGACCCAGTACTTC,TRBJ2-5,TRBV27,-,13,-
CASTQLARGGQYF,TGTGCCAGCACTCAACTTGCCCGGGGAGGGCAGTATTTT,TRBJ2-3,TRBV7-9,-,13,-